A selection of T cell receptor beta chains follows, all from one sample in a study. MiXCR, run by TCRdb on the RT-PCR reads, gives a single entry per CDR3 protein. Of more than 550,000 distinct CDR3 sequences in the sample, 14% were seen once. Specimen: memory CD4+ T cells from blood. The receptor source for this set is a female donor in good health, serving as a healthy control. CDR3s include the opening cysteine and the closing phenylalanine or tryptophan. A D gene is named only where the DNA matches it firmly. Expanded clones are given a class, and other clones once, few, many or no size at all.

CDR3nt: TGTGCCAGCTCACATCCCGGGACACTAAATGAAAAACTGTTTTTT
CDR3aa: CASSHPGTLNEKLFF
j_gene: TRBJ1-4
v_gene: TRBV18
abundance: few
d_gene: -

CDR3nt: TGCAGTGCTAGTGTATTTGTGGGTTCGGGGGCTGAAGCTTTCTTT
CDR3aa: CSASVFVGSGAEAFF
j_gene: TRBJ1-1
v_gene: TRBV20-1
abundance: -
d_gene: -

CDR3nt: TGCAGTGCTAGAGATGCTAGACAGTTCTACGAGCAGTACTTC
CDR3aa: CSARDARQFYEQYF
j_gene: TRBJ2-7
v_gene: TRBV20-1
abundance: few
d_gene: -

CDR3nt: TGTGCCAGCACCCCGGGACAGGGAGGTCTAGACGGAGCCAAAAACATTCAGTACTTC
CDR3aa: CASTPGQGGLDGAKNIQYF
j_gene: TRBJ2-4
v_gene: TRBV6-2/TRBV6-3
abundance: -
d_gene: TRBD1

CDR3nt: TGTGCCAGCAGCGTAGGACAGAATAGCAATCAGCCCCAGCATTTT
CDR3aa: CASSVGQNSNQPQHF
j_gene: TRBJ1-5
v_gene: TRBV9
abundance: few
d_gene: -

CDR3nt: TGTGCCAGCAGTTCGAGGCAGGGAAGACCCAATGAGCAGTTCTTC
CDR3aa: CASSSRQGRPNEQFF
j_gene: TRBJ2-1
v_gene: TRBV6-5
abundance: -
d_gene: -

CDR3nt: TGTGCCAGCAGCTTCGTGGCTCAAGAGACCCAGTACTTC
CDR3aa: CASSFVAQETQYF
j_gene: TRBJ2-5
v_gene: TRBV5-6
abundance: few
d_gene: -

CDR3nt: TGTGCCAGCTCACACACAGAACGGGACAGCGGGACCCAGTACTTC
CDR3aa: CASSHTERDSGTQYF
j_gene: TRBJ2-5
v_gene: TRBV18
abundance: -
d_gene: TRBD1

CDR3nt: TGTGCCAGCAGTCCTGGGTACACTGAAGCTTTCTTT
CDR3aa: CASSPGYTEAFF
j_gene: TRBJ1-1
v_gene: TRBV12-3/TRBV12-4
abundance: many
d_gene: -

CDR3nt: TGTGCCAGCAGCTTAGCGCTTACCGGCGGGGGGGCCTCGGTAAAAGACTACAATGAGCAGTTCTTC
CDR3aa: CASSLALTGGGASVKDYNEQFF
j_gene: TRBJ2-1
v_gene: TRBV7-9
abundance: -
d_gene: TRBD2

CDR3nt: TGTGCCAGCAGCGTAGCCCCCATACTCGGAGAGCAGTACTTC
CDR3aa: CASSVAPILGEQYF
j_gene: TRBJ2-7
v_gene: TRBV9
abundance: few
d_gene: -

CDR3nt: TGTGCCAGCAGGTACAGGGGGTTGAACACTGAAGCTTTCTTT
CDR3aa: CASRYRGLNTEAFF
j_gene: TRBJ1-1
v_gene: TRBV12-3/TRBV12-4
abundance: few
d_gene: TRBD1

CDR3nt: TGTGCCATCAGTGAGCGGGATAGCTCCTACAATGAGCAGTTCTTC
CDR3aa: CAISERDSSYNEQFF
j_gene: TRBJ2-1
v_gene: TRBV10-3
abundance: many
d_gene: -

CDR3nt: TGTGCCAGCAGCTTAGAAGGGCTAGGGGGTGAGCAGTTCTTC
CDR3aa: CASSLEGLGGEQFF
j_gene: TRBJ2-1
v_gene: TRBV11-2
abundance: -
d_gene: -

CDR3nt: TGTGCCTGGAGTTGGAAAAATGAGCAGTTCTTC
CDR3aa: CAWSWKNEQFF
j_gene: TRBJ2-1
v_gene: TRBV30
abundance: few
d_gene: -

CDR3nt: TGTGCCAGCAAAGATCCCTACAATGAGCAGTTCTTC
CDR3aa: CASKDPYNEQFF
j_gene: TRBJ2-1
v_gene: TRBV27
abundance: few
d_gene: -

CDR3nt: TGCAGTGCTAACGAAATGGCCCAGGGAACCTACGAGCAGTACTTC
CDR3aa: CSANEMAQGTYEQYF
j_gene: TRBJ2-7
v_gene: TRBV20-1
abundance: few
d_gene: -

CDR3nt: TGCGCCAGCAGCTCGGGGACTAGCGGGAGTTCAGTCGGGGAGCTGTTTTTT
CDR3aa: CASSSGTSGSSVGELFF
j_gene: TRBJ2-2
v_gene: TRBV5-1
abundance: -
d_gene: TRBD2

CDR3nt: TGTGCCAGCAGCCCCGGGACAGGGCCTAAAGAGACCCAGTACTTC
CDR3aa: CASSPGTGPKETQYF
j_gene: TRBJ2-5
v_gene: TRBV6-2/TRBV6-3
abundance: -
d_gene: TRBD1

CDR3nt: TGCAGTGCTAACCCAGCTACTAGCGGCTACGAGCAGTACTTC
CDR3aa: CSANPATSGYEQYF
j_gene: TRBJ2-7
v_gene: TRBV20-1
abundance: many
d_gene: TRBD2

CDR3nt: TGTGCCAGCAGCGTAGGGGACAGAAACACTGAAGCTTTCTTT
CDR3aa: CASSVGDRNTEAFF
j_gene: TRBJ1-1
v_gene: TRBV9
abundance: few
d_gene: TRBD1

CDR3nt: TGTGCCATCACCCAAAGTTCAGGGAACACTGAAGCTTTCTTT
CDR3aa: CAITQSSGNTEAFF
j_gene: TRBJ1-1
v_gene: TRBV10-3
abundance: -
d_gene: -

CDR3nt: TGCGCCAGCACTCCAGACGGGGAGTATCCCCAGCATTTT
CDR3aa: CASTPDGEYPQHF
j_gene: TRBJ1-5
v_gene: TRBV10-2
abundance: -
d_gene: -

CDR3nt: TGTGCCAGCAGGGGTTTGGGAGAGACCCAGTACTTC
CDR3aa: CASRGLGETQYF
j_gene: TRBJ2-5
v_gene: TRBV7-9
abundance: -
d_gene: -